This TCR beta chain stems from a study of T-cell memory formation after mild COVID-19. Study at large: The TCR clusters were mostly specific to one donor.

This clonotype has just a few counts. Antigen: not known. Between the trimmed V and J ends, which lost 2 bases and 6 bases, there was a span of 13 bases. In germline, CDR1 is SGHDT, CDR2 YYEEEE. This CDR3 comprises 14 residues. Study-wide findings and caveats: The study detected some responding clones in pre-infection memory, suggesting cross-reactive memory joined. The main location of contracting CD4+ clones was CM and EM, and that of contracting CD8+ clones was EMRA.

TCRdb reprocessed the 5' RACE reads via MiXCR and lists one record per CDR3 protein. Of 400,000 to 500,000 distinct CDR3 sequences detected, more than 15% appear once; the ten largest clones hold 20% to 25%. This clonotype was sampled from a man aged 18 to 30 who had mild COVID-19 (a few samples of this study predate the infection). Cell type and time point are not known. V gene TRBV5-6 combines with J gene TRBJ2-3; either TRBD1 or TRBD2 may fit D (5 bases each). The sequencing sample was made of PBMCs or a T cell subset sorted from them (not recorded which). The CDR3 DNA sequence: TGTGCCAGCAGCTTCTCCTTGGGGGAGGATACGCAGTATTTT. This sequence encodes CASSFSLGEDTQYF.